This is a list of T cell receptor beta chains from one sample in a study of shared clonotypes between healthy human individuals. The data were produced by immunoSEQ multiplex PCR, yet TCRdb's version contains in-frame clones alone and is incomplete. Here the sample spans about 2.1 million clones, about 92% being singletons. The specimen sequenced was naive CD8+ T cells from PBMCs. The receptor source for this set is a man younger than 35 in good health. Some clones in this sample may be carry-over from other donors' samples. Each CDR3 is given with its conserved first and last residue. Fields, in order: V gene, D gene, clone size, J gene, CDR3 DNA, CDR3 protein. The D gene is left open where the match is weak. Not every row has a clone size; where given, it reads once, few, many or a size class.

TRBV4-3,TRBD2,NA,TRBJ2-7,TGCGCCAGCAGCCCCCGGACTAGCGGGAGAGGCGAGCAGTACTTC,CASSPRTSGRGEQYF
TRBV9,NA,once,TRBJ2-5,TGTGCCAGCAGTGGGGGGCGGGTTCAAGAGACCCAGTACTTC,CASSGGRVQETQYF
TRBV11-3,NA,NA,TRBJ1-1,TGTGCCAGCAGCTTACTCCCGAACACTGAAGCTTTCTTT,CASSLLPNTEAFF
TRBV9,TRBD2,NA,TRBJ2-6,TGTGCCAGCAGGTTAGGGACTAGCGGGGCAGTATCTGGGGCCAACGTCCTGACTTTC,CASRLGTSGAVSGANVLTF
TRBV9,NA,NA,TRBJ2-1,TGTGCCAGCAGCGTAGAGCAGGGGCTGGTCTACAATGAGCAGTTCTTC,CASSVEQGLVYNEQFF
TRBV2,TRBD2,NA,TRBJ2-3,TGTGCCAGCAATAGCGGGAGATCCCCAGATACGCAGTATTTT,CASNSGRSPDTQYF
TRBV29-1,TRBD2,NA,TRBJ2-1,TGCAGCGTTGAAGGCTTGACTAGCGGACTTGTGAATGAGCAGTTCTTC,CSVEGLTSGLVNEQFF
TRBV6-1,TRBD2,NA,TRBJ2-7,TGTGCCAGCAGTGAAGTAAGTAGGGGACTAGCTTCCTACGAGCAGTACTTC,CASSEVSRGLASYEQYF
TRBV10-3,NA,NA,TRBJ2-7,TGTGCCATCAGTAAGTCGGGACAAGCAAACTACGAGCAGTACTTC,CAISKSGQANYEQYF
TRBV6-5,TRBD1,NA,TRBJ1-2,TGTGCCAGCAGTACCGACAGGGCTAATGGCTACACCTTC,CASSTDRANGYTF
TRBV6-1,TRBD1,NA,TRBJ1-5,TGTGCCAACGGACAGGGGGCGCGATATCAGCCCCAGCATTTT,CANGQGARYQPQHF
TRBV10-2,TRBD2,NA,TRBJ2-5,TGCGCCAGCATTAGGACTAGTGGGGAGACCCAGTACTTC,CASIRTSGETQYF
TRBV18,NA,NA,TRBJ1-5,TGTGCCAGCTCACCACCGGGTGGGGGTCAGCCCCAGCATTTT,CASSPPGGGQPQHF
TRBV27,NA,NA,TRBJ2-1,TGTGCCAGCCGGGGCGGGGTTAGTAAGTTCTTC,CASRGGVSKFF
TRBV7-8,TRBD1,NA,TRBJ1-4,TGTGCCAGCAGCTTATCGTTGGCCAGGGGGCAAGGTGAAAAACTGTTTTTT,CASSLSLARGQGEKLFF
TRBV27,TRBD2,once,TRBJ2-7,TGTGCCAGCAGTCCCTTAGCGGGAGGAATTAACGAGCAGTACTTC,CASSPLAGGINEQYF
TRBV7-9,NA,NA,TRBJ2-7,TGTGCCAGCAGCTTATCAAGCCGCGACGAGCAGTACTTC,CASSLSSRDEQYF
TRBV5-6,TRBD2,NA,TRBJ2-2,TGTGCCAGCAGCTTGCAACTAGCGGGACGGACCGGGGAGCTGTTTTTT,CASSLQLAGRTGELFF
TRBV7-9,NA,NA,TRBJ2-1,TGTGCCAGCACCTCCCACAGGTGGGCAGACTACAATGAGCAGTTCTTC,CASTSHRWADYNEQFF
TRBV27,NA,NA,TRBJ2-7,TGTGCCAGCAGTACCCGGGACTCCCGATACGAGCAGTACTTC,CASSTRDSRYEQYF
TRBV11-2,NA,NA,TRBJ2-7,TGTGCCAGCAGCTTACCCAGGGCCCTCTCCTACGAGCAGTACTTC,CASSLPRALSYEQYF
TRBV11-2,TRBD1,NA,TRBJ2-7,TGTGCCAGCAGCTTCGGGACAGGGTCCTACGAGCAGTACTTC,CASSFGTGSYEQYF
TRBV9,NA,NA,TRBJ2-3,TGTGCCAGCAGCGTAAGCGGTCTCCTTACAGATACGCAGTATTTT,CASSVSGLLTDTQYF
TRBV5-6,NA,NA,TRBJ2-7,TGTGCCAGCAGCTTGGCAGGCAGCTTCTACGAGCAGTACTTC,CASSLAGSFYEQYF
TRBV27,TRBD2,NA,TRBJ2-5,TGTGCCAGCGGAAAGCCGGGACTAGCGAGGGAGACCCAGTACTTC,CASGKPGLARETQYF
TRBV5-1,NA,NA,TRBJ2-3,TGCGCCAGCAGCAAAGACCGCGGCCTCACAGATACGCAGTATTTT,CASSKDRGLTDTQYF
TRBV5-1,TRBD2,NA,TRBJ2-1,TGCGCCAGCAGCTTGGAGGCGGGAGGCCCCTACAATGAGCAGTTCTTC,CASSLEAGGPYNEQFF
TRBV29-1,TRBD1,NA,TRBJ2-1,TGCAGCGTAGGGGGGGGACAGGGCTACAATGAGCAGTTCTTC,CSVGGGQGYNEQFF
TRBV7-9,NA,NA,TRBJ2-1,TGTGCCAGCAGCCCTAGTTGGGGGAGGACCTACAATGAGCAGTTCTTC,CASSPSWGRTYNEQFF
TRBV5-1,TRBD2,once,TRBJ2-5,TGCGCCAGCAGTTCAAGCAAACCGGGACAGGGTTCAGGGACTAGCGGGCGCAGACAAGAGACCCAGTACTTC,CASSSSKPGQGSGTSGRRQETQYF
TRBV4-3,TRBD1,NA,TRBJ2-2,TGCGCCAGCAGCCAAGGGACAGGGCACACCGGGGAGCTGTTTTTT,CASSQGTGHTGELFF
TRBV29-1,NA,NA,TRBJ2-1,TGCAGCGTCCCGATCCATGAGCAGTTCTTC,CSVPIHEQFF
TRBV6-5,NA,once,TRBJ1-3,TGTGCCAGCAGTTACTCTGGGCCAGGCTCTGGAAACACCATATATTTT,CASSYSGPGSGNTIYF
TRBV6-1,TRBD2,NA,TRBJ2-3,TGTGCCAGCAGTGAAATCCTAGCGGGGCATGTGTATTTT,CASSEILAGHVYF
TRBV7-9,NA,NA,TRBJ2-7,TGTGCCAGCAGCTCGGCCAGGTCCTACGAGCAGTACTTC,CASSSARSYEQYF
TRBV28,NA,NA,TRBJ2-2,TGTGCCAGCAGCCCCATGGGGGGGCGGAACACCGGGGAGCTGTTTTTT,CASSPMGGRNTGELFF
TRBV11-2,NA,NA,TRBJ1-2,TGTGCCAGCAGCTTAGATCTATCCGACTATGGCTACACCTTC,CASSLDLSDYGYTF
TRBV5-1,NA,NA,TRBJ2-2,TGCGCCAGCAGCTTGGCGAAGAACACCGGGGAGCTGTTTTTT,CASSLAKNTGELFF
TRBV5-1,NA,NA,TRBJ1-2,TGCGCCAGCAGCTCCTCCACCGGCAACTATGGCTACACCTTC,CASSSSTGNYGYTF
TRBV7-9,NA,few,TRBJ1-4,TGTGCCAGCAGCTCCGGACACGTTAATGAAAAACTGTTTTTT,CASSSGHVNEKLFF
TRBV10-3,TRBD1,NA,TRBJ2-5,TGTGCCATCAGTGAGTCCCCGGGACAGGGGACGAAGACCCAGTACTTC,CAISESPGQGTKTQYF
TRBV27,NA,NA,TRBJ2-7,TGTGCCAGCAGTTTATCTTGGGACTCCCCCTACGAGCAGTACTTC,CASSLSWDSPYEQYF
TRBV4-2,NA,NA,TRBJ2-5,TGTGCCAGCAGCCAAGGGTCTAGAGGGGTGGGAGAGACCCAGTACTTC,CASSQGSRGVGETQYF
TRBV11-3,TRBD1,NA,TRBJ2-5,TGTGCCAGCAGCTCCACAGGGGAAGAGACCCAGTACTTC,CASSSTGEETQYF
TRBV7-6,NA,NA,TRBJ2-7,TGTGCCAGCAGCTTAGAGCGGCGTCCGAACTACGAGCAGTACTTC,CASSLERRPNYEQYF
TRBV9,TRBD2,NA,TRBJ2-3,TGTGCCAGCAGCAACCGGGGGGAGGCTGATACGCAGTATTTT,CASSNRGEADTQYF